This T cell receptor (beta chain) was sequenced for a study of STAT5B mutations in CD4+ large granular lymphocyte leukemia. The protocol was immunoSEQ multiplex PCR, while the TCRdb copy is restricted to in-frame clones and leaves out a portion. The repertoire holds about 30,000 clones, with 70% to 75% as singletons. Sequencing input: CD4+ T cells from blood buffy coats. The receptor comes from a human donor in good health.

CDR3 coding DNA: TGCGCCAGCCAGGGGTTAAAAGAGACCCAGTACTTC. Residues: CASQGLKETQYF. The chain recombines TRBV5-1 with TRBJ2-5, with D perhaps TRBD1 (6 bases). The CDR3 is 12 residues long. V lost 7 bases and J 3 bases, leaving 10 bases between the germline ends. From germline, CDR1 is SGHRS and CDR2 YFSETQ.